This T cell receptor beta chain was obtained from a study of OX40 agonist ivuxolimab in advanced cancers. The V end lost 1 base, the J end lost 7 bases, and 2 bases lay between the germline ends. Germline V gene lookup returns CDR1 SGHKS and CDR2 YYEKEE (reference sequence). The CDR3 covers 11 residues. Data came from immunoSEQ multiplex PCR; TCRdb stores just in-frame clones and leaves some out. Seen here are 78,000 or so clones, 92% observed once, and the top ten hold 10%. V usage is TRBV5-5 and J usage is TRBJ2-2; D gene unclear. Sample: CD4+ or CD8+ T cells sorted from blood, taken in a trial of the OX40 agonist ivuxolimab. The receptor was derived from an adult with an advanced solid tumor such as melanoma, head and neck, liver or kidney cancer. CDR3 bases: TGTGCCAGCAGCTTGCTCGGGGAGCTGTTTTTT. The encoded protein is CASSLLGELFF. Drawing the rest from reference TRBV5-5 and TRBJ2-2, the complete variable domain is DAGVTQSPTHLIKTRGQQVTLRCSPISGHKSVSWYQQVLGQGPQFIFQYYEKEERGRGNFPDRFSARQFPNYSSELNVNALLLGDSALYLCASSLLGELFFGEGSRLTVL.